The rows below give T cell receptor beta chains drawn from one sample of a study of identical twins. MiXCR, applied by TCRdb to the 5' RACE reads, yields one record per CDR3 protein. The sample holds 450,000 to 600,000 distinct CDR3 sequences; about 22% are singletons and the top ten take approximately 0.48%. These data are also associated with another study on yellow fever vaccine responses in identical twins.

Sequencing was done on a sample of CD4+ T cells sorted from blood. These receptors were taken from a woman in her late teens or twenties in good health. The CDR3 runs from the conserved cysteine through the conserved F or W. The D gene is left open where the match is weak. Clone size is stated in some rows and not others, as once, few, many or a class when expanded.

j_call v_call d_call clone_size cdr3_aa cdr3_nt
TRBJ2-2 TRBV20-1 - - CSARGKTGELFF TGCAGTGCTAGGGGGAAGACCGGGGAGCTGTTTTTT
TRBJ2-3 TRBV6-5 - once CASSYAVDTDTQYF TGTGCCAGCAGTTACGCGGTAGATACAGATACGCAGTATTTT
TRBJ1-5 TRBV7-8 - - CASSPFGNQPQHF TGTGCCAGCAGCCCTTTTGGCAATCAGCCCCAGCATTTT
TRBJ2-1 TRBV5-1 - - CDSSLVFPNNEQFF TGCGACAGCAGCTTGGTGTTCCCTAACAATGAGCAGTTCTTC
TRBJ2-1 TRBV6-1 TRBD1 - CASREDRGHVEQFF TGTGCCAGCAGGGAGGACAGGGGGCATGTTGAGCAGTTCTTC
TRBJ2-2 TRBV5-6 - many CASSLLDTGELFF TGTGCCAGCAGTTTACTTGACACCGGGGAGCTGTTTTTT
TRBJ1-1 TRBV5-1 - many CASSGGVADTEAFF TGCGCCAGCAGCGGAGGGGTGGCGGACACTGAAGCTTTCTTT
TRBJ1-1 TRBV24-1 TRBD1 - CATSSTGKNTEAFF TGTGCCACTAGCTCGACAGGGAAGAACACTGAAGCTTTCTTT
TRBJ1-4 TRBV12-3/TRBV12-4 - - CASSPDGARNEKLFF TGTGCCAGCTCACCTGATGGGGCACGTAATGAAAAACTGTTTTTT
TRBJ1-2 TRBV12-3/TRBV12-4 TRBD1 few CASSLALTGAGNGYTF TGTGCCAGCAGTTTAGCCCTGACAGGGGCGGGGAATGGCTACACCTTC
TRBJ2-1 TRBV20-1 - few CSAPDPPRQFF TGCAGTGCCCCAGACCCTCCTCGGCAGTTCTTC
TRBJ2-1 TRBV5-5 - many CASSLERVYNEQFF TGTGCCAGCAGCTTGGAGCGGGTGTACAATGAGCAGTTCTTC
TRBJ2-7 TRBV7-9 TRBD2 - CASSTGTSGPSYEQYF TGTGCCAGCAGCACCGGGACTAGCGGGCCCTCCTACGAGCAGTACTTC
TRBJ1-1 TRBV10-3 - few CAIRNRDTEAFF TGTGCCATCAGAAATAGGGACACTGAAGCTTTCTTT
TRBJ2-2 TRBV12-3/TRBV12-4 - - CASSRGISNTGELFF TGTGCCAGCAGTCGGGGGATATCGAACACCGGGGAGCTGTTTTTT
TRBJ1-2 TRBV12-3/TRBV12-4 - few CASTGDRTAF TGTGCCAGCACTGGAGATCGAACGGCCTTC
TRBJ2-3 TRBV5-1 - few CASSTAAITDTQYF TGCGCCAGCAGCACAGCGGCGATCACAGATACGCAGTATTTT
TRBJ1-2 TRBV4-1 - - CASSQEITGSLGYGYTF TGCGCCAGCAGCCAAGAAATAACAGGGTCCCTAGGCTATGGCTACACCTTC
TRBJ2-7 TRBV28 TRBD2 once CASGAGDGYEQYF TGTGCCAGCGGAGCGGGAGACGGCTACGAGCAGTACTTC
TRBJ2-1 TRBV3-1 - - CASSQGSGFYNEQFF TGTGCCAGCAGCCAAGGGTCAGGTTTCTACAATGAGCAGTTCTTC
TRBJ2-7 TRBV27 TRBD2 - CASSFSVTTSGSGEQYF TGTGCCAGCAGTTTCTCGGTAACGACTAGCGGGAGCGGCGAGCAGTACTTC
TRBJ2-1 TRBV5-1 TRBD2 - CASSPLGSGRLVYEQFF TGCGCCAGCAGCCCCCTCGGTAGCGGGAGGCTGGTTTATGAGCAGTTCTTC
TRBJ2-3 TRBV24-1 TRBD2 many CATGGLAVDTQYF TGTGCCACCGGGGGACTAGCGGTAGATACGCAGTATTTT
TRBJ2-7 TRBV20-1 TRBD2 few CSARDSRTTSGSSYEQYF TGCAGTGCTAGAGATTCACGCACCACTAGCGGAAGCTCCTACGAGCAGTACTTC
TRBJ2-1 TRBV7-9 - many CASSLARETDNEQFF TGTGCCAGCAGCTTAGCGCGGGAAACCGACAATGAGCAGTTCTTC
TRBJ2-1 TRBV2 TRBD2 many CASSEIGTSAAEQFF TGTGCCAGCAGTGAAATCGGGACTAGCGCGGCTGAGCAGTTCTTC
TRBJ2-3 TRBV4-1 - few CASSHKQGASTDTQYF TGCGCCAGCAGCCATAAACAGGGAGCTAGCACAGATACGCAGTATTTT
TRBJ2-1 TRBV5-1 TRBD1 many CASSSGTGGINEQFF TGCGCCAGCAGCTCCGGGACAGGGGGAATCAATGAGCAGTTCTTC
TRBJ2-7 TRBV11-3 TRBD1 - CASRRTGSYEQYF TGTGCCAGCCGGCGGACAGGGTCCTACGAGCAGTACTTC
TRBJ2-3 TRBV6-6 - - CAARGLSTDTQYF TGTGCTGCCCGAGGCCTAAGCACAGATACGCAGTATTTT
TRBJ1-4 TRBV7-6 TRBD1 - CASSLTGENEKLFF TGTGCCAGCAGCTTGACAGGGGAAAATGAAAAACTGTTTTTT
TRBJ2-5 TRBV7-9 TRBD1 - CASSLVLGQAAQYF TGTGCCAGCAGCTTAGTGTTGGGACAGGCCGCCCAGTACTTC
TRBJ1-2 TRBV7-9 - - CASSLDFHGYTF TGTGCCAGCAGCTTAGATTTCCATGGCTACACCTTC
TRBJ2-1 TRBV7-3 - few CASSLGLTNNEQFF TGTGCCAGCAGCCTAGGACTAACGAACAATGAGCAGTTCTTC
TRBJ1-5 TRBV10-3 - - CAISQGDQPQHF TGTGCCATATCGCAGGGAGATCAGCCCCAGCATTTT
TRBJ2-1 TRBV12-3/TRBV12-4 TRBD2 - CASSARTSGGYNEQFF TGTGCCAGCAGTGCCCGGACTAGCGGGGGATACAATGAGCAGTTCTTC
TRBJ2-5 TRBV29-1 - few CSVDLAYQETQYF TGCAGCGTTGATTTGGCATACCAAGAGACCCAGTACTTC
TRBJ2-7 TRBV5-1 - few CASSLGPQGSYEQYF TGCGCCAGCAGCCTGGGACCACAGGGATCCTACGAGCAGTACTTC